This T cell receptor (beta chain) was recorded in a study of blood T cell repertoires in COVID-19. Study context: Both acute and convalescent COVID-19 samples were obtained from the United States, Italy and Spain. PBMCs, B-cell-depleted T cells, or T cells were the source of the cDNA or gDNA that made up the material.

Original analysis: Amplification of reference gene primers provided the estimated nucleated cell counts. Libraries were prepared by immunoSEQ multiplex PCR; TCRdb keeps only in-frame clonotypes and omits some of them. V, J and clone size derive from that table, while D and trimming were established from the DNA sequence. This sample carries around 180,000 clones, around 67% of them seen once, and the ten largest clones take 2.5% to 3.5%. Germline CDR1 and CDR2: MNHEY and SVGAGI. There are 16 residues in the CDR3. V gave up 3 bases and J gave up 1 base, with 13 bases separating them. The sequenced sample consisted of peripheral blood. The chain couples TRBV6-5 to TRBJ2-1; D is perhaps TRBD2 (6 bases). The sequence derives from a woman older than 75 with acute or convalescent COVID-19. The CDR3 is CASSYRRDLSYNEQFF. As DNA, the CDR3 is TGTGCCAGCAGTTATAGGCGGGACCTTTCCTACAATGAGCAGTTCTTC.